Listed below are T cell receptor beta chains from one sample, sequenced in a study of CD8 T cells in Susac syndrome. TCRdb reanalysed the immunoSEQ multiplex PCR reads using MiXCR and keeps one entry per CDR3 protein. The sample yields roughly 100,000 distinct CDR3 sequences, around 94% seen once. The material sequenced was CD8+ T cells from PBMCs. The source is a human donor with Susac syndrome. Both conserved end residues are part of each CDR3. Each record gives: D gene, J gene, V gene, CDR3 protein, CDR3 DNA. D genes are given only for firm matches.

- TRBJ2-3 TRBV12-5 CASGRGDTQYF TGTGCTAGTGGCCGGGGTGATACGCAGTATTTT
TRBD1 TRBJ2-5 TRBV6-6 CASRSGTVSFGETQYF TGTGCCAGCAGGTCCGGGACAGTCAGTTTCGGAGAGACCCAGTACTTC
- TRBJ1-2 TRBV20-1 CSARLGEGINYGYTF TGCAGTGCTAGATTGGGGGAGGGGATCAACTATGGCTACACCTTC
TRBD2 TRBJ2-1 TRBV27 CASSLSVWGEGQFF TGTGCCAGCAGTTTATCTGTCTGGGGGGAGGGGCAGTTCTTC
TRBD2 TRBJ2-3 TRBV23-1 CASSPPRREGDTQYF TGCGCCAGCAGCCCACCCCGGAGGGAGGGAGATACGCAGTATTTT
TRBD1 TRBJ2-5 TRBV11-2 CASSTGTGDFQDF TGTGCCAGCAGTACCGGGACAGGGGACTTTCAGGACTTC
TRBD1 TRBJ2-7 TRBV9 CASSVEGQGGNEQYF TGTGCCAGCAGCGTAGAGGGACAGGGTGGAAACGAGCAGTACTTC
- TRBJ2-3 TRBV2 CASSEAPDTQYF TGTGCCAGCAGTGAAGCTCCAGATACGCAGTATTTT
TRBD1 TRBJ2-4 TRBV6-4 CASSGTGVGGENIQYF TGTGCCAGCAGTGGGACAGGGGTCGGTGGGGAAAACATTCAGTACTTC
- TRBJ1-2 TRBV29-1 CSVLESDGGYGYTF TGCAGCGTCCTAGAGTCAGACGGAGGCTATGGCTACACCTTC
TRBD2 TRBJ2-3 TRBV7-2 CASSLVGGRSDTQYF TGTGCCAGCAGCTTAGTGGGGGGGAGGTCAGATACGCAGTATTTT
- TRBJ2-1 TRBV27 CASIRGSEQFF TGTGCCAGCATACGGGGCTCCGAGCAGTTCTTC